This T cell receptor (beta chain) was sequenced for a study of blood T cell repertoires in COVID-19. Study-wide background: Acute and convalescent COVID-19 samples came from the United States, Italy and Spain. From T cells, B-cell-depleted T cells, or PBMCs came the material, which was cDNA or gDNA.

Participants spanned ages about 18 to 100 years and resided in roughly 26 US areas. In the original workflow: Reference gene primer amplification gave estimated nucleated cell counts. Data came from immunoSEQ multiplex PCR; TCRdb stores just in-frame clones and leaves some out. D and trimming come from the DNA, and the V and J calls and clone size come from that table. The table shows approximately 240,000 clones, with around 87% occurring only once. The CDR3 covers 16 residues. Per germline, CDR1 SGHTA and CDR2 FQGNSA. Between the trimmed V and J ends, which lost 4 bases and 7 bases, there was a span of 17 bases.

Source material: PBMCs or T cells enriched from blood (not recorded which). V gene TRBV7-2 combines with J gene TRBJ1-6, with D possibly TRBD1 on 6 matching bases. The origin of this receptor is a woman in her 30s with acute COVID-19. CDR3 DNA sequence: TGTGCCAGCAGCTCCCCTGACAGGTCCTTCAATTCACCCCTCCACTTT. The encoded protein is CASSSPDRSFNSPLHF.